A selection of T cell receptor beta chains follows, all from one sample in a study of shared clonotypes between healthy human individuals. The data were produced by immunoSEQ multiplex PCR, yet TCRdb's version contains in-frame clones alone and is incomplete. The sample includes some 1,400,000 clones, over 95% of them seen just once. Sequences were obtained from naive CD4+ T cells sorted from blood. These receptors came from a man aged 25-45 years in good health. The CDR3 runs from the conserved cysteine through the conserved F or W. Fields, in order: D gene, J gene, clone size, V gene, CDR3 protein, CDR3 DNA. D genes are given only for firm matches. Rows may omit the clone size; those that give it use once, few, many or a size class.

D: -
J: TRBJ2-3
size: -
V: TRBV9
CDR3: CASSVKGLSTDTQYF
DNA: TGTGCCAGCAGCGTTAAGGGCTTAAGCACAGATACGCAGTATTTT

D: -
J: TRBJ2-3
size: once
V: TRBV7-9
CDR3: CASSLSSSHPSTDTQYF
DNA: TGTGCCAGCAGCTTATCCAGTTCTCACCCTAGCACAGATACGCAGTATTTT

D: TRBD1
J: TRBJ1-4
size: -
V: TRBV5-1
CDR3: CASSPDRGQANEKLFF
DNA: TGCGCCAGCAGCCCGGACAGGGGGCAGGCTAATGAAAAACTGTTTTTT

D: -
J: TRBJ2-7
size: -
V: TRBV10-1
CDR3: CASSDRTTRREQYF
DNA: TGCGCCAGCAGTGATAGGACCACCCGTCGCGAGCAGTACTTC

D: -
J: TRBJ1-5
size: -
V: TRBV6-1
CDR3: CASSDQARQPQHF
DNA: TGTGCCAGCAGTGACCAGGCTAGGCAGCCCCAGCATTTT

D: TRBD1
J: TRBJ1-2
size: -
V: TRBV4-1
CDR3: CASSQPDPGQSTGYTF
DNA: TGCGCCAGCAGCCAACCGGACCCGGGACAGTCAACCGGCTACACCTTC

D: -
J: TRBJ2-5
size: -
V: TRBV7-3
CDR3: CASSFSRGETQYF
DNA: TGTGCCAGCAGCTTCAGCAGGGGAGAGACCCAGTACTTC

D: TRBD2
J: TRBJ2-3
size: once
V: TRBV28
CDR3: CASSPILAGTDTQYF
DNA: TGTGCCAGCAGCCCGATCCTAGCGGGCACAGATACGCAGTATTTT

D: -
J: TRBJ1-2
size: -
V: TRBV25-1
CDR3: CASSEGGGQGVRVYGYTF
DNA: TGTGCCAGCAGTGAAGGGGGAGGCCAGGGTGTGAGGGTCTATGGCTACACCTTC

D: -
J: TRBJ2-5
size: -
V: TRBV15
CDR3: CATQLLTGEETQYF
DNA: TGTGCCACCCAGTTATTAACCGGGGAAGAGACCCAGTACTTC

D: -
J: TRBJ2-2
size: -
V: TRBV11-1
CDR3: CASSLARAGELFF
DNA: TGTGCCAGCAGCTTAGCCAGGGCCGGGGAGCTGTTTTTT

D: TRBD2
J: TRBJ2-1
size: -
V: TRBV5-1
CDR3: CASSLGGGTSGTEQFF
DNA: TGCGCCAGCAGCTTGGGTGGCGGGACTAGCGGGACTGAGCAGTTCTTC

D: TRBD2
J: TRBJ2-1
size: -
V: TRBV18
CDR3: CASSPLAVNHNEQFF
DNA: TGTGCCAGCTCACCGCTAGCGGTGAATCACAATGAGCAGTTCTTC